These T cell receptor beta chains were read from a single sample in a study of vaccination and CD4 T cells after COVID-19. TCRdb ran MiXCR on the PCR reads and lists one entry per CDR3 protein. The data hold over 9,500 distinct CDR3 sequences, with more than 70% observed a single time. Antigen specificity for these receptors is unknown. The sample comprised CD4+ T cells from blood, cultured in vitro. Receptors were obtained from a human donor who had recovered from COVID-19. Both conserved end residues are trimmed from each CDR3. Fields, in order: V gene, J gene, CDR3 protein.

v_gene: TRBV11-2
j_gene: TRBJ2-2
CDR3aa: ASSAVEGNTGELF

v_gene: TRBV19
j_gene: TRBJ1-2
CDR3aa: ASSMRGSLGYA

v_gene: TRBV12-3/TRBV12-4
j_gene: TRBJ2-5
CDR3aa: ASSHRGVKETQY

v_gene: TRBV12-3/TRBV12-4
j_gene: TRBJ2-2
CDR3aa: ASRPPGGELF

v_gene: TRBV9
j_gene: TRBJ2-7
CDR3aa: ASSPSPSEEQY

v_gene: TRBV6-1
j_gene: TRBJ1-5
CDR3aa: ASSGQGFSNQPQH

v_gene: TRBV5-4
j_gene: TRBJ1-2
CDR3aa: ASGYPDGGNYGYT

v_gene: TRBV7-9
j_gene: TRBJ2-1
CDR3aa: ASPIQGTDSYNEQF

v_gene: TRBV6-5
j_gene: TRBJ1-5
CDR3aa: ASSYGGYSNQPQH

v_gene: TRBV20-1
j_gene: TRBJ1-2
CDR3aa: SADRQDHYGYT

v_gene: TRBV19
j_gene: TRBJ1-2
CDR3aa: ASSTQGDYGYT

v_gene: TRBV24-1
j_gene: TRBJ2-5
CDR3aa: ATSEGGLAGGRETQY

v_gene: TRBV30
j_gene: TRBJ2-7
CDR3aa: AWRLNRGPYEQY

v_gene: TRBV12-3/TRBV12-4
j_gene: TRBJ2-5
CDR3aa: ASLRDGETQY

v_gene: TRBV2
j_gene: TRBJ2-5
CDR3aa: ASSEPRQGETQY

v_gene: TRBV20-1
j_gene: TRBJ2-7
CDR3aa: SARGVAYEQY

v_gene: TRBV20-1
j_gene: TRBJ2-1
CDR3aa: SALGLNEQF

v_gene: TRBV28
j_gene: TRBJ2-7
CDR3aa: ASSLPSGSFYEQY